The clone carrying this TCR beta chain has just a few counts. The antigen remains undetermined. This sample is part of a study of T cell repertoires in cytomegalovirus infection. Study at large: Peptides in the study included HLA-C-restricted and HLA-B-restricted CMV epitopes. Study-wide findings and caveats: It was HLA-C-restricted CMV-specific TCR beta clonotypes that dominated the response ex vivo. Carriage of CMV together with the relevant HLA was identifiable through cumulative public TCR beta family frequency.

From the reads, TCRdb called clonotypes with MiXCR, one entry per CDR3 protein. The top ten clones hold around 48% of a sample with some 560,000 distinct CDR3 sequences, 40% of them seen once. Germline trimming cut 3 bases from V and 4 bases from J; bases unmatched to any gene: 3. Germline V gives CDR1 SGHDN, CDR2 FVKESK. This CDR3 spans 15 amino acids. This chain links TRBV14 with TRBJ2-5, with 12 positions matching TRBD2. The receptor was derived from a human donor in good health (CMV status not recorded). Some clones in this sample may be carry-over from other donors' samples. Here the sequenced sample was cultured PBMCs, taken from culture after CMV antigen stimulation. The CDR3 DNA sequence: TGTGCCAGCAGCCACCTAGCGGGAGGGATAGAGACCCAGTACTTC. Translating gives CASSHLAGGIETQYF.